The 26 T cell receptor beta chains in this list originate from one sample, sequenced in a study of blood T cell repertoires in COVID-19. Here immunoSEQ multiplex PCR was the method, and the copy in TCRdb shows in-frame clones only, minus some. The sample consists of some 310,000 clones, over 75% of them appearing once. The specimen sequenced was peripheral blood. Receptor source: a man in his fifties or sixties with active or convalescent COVID-19.

The rearrangement joins TRBV28 to TRBJ1-2; D gene uncertain. Germline CDR1 MDHEN, CDR2 SYDVKM. V was clipped by 8 bases and J by 4 bases, with 14 bases between them. The CDR3 totals 13 residues. This chain's CDR3 is CASLGREVYGYTF. CDR3 DNA: TGTGCCAGCCTCGGGAGGGAGGTCTATGGCTACACCTTC.

The chain has TRBV27 and TRBJ2-4, with 7 bases aligning to TRBD1. This CDR3 contains 15 residues. Germline CDR1 MNHEY, CDR2 SMNVEV (reference sequence). V lost 4 bases, J lost 7 bases, and 10 bases stayed unmatched. CDR3 DNA: TGTGCCAGCAGTTCCTCCGGGACAGTGGCGAACATTCAGTACTTC. As protein: CASSSSGTVANIQYF.

The count of this clone is one. The J gene is TRBJ2-3, the V gene TRBV10-3, with 8 positions matching TRBD1. CDR3 length: 13 residues. The V segment lost 6 bases and the J segment 4 bases; nucleotides outside the gene matches: 3. CDR1 is ENHRY, CDR2 SYGVKD, per germline. The CDR3 coding sequence is TGTGCCATCAGCCAGGGGGCGGCAGATACGCAGTATTTT. Its translation is CAISQGAADTQYF.

This clone was seen more than once but under ten times. The chain's CDR3 is CASSLVTGGRNTIYF. Written as DNA, the CDR3 is TGTGCCAGCAGCTTAGTGACAGGGGGAAGAAACACCATATATTTT. The V gene is TRBV7-2, the J gene TRBJ1-3; 9 bases fit TRBD1. With V trimmed by 1 base and J by 5 bases, 3 bases remained unmatched. The CDR3 sequence is 15 residues long. Germline lookup yields CDR1 SGHTA and CDR2 FQGNSA.

As DNA, the CDR3 is TGTGCCAGCAGTAGTCCCGGGACAGGGGTCATGAACACTGAAGCTTTCTTT. This codes for CASSSPGTGVMNTEAFF. This chain connects TRBV28 to TRBJ1-1; TRBD1 aligns across 10 bases. Germline CDR1 MDHEN, CDR2 SYDVKM. The CDR3 totals 17 residues. Trimming at V came to 5 bases and at J to 0 bases, leaving 9 bases not matched to a gene.

The chain joins TRBV2 to TRBJ2-3; 7 positions match TRBD2. Germline CDR1 and CDR2: SNHLY and FYNNEI. The CDR3 extends over 15 amino acids. The junction had 9 bases not matched to a gene; V was cut back by 8 bases and J by 1 base. CDR3 sequence: CASEREAAGTDTQYF. The CDR3 coding sequence is TGTGCCAGCGAACGGGAGGCTGCGGGCACAGATACGCAGTATTTT.

The V call is TRBV29-1, the J call TRBJ1-2, with 7 positions matching TRBD1. With 6 bases clipped from V and 5 bases from J, the junction kept 6 bases outside the gene matches. Germline V CDR1 and CDR2: SQVTM, ANQGSEA. This CDR3 spans 12 amino acids. CDR3 nucleotides: TGCAGCGTAGGACAGGATGAGTATGGCTACACCTTC. Protein sequence: CSVGQDEYGYTF.

This chain joins TRBV24-1 and TRBJ2-1; possible D gene TRBD1, 5 bases. Germline lookup yields CDR1 KGHDR and CDR2 SFDVKD. The V and J ends lost 6 bases and 4 bases respectively, with 9 bases between them. The CDR3 consists of 13 residues. CDR3 DNA sequence: TGTGCCACCAGTCGGCAGGGATACAATGAGCAGTTCTTC. It specifies CATSRQGYNEQFF.

This chain joins TRBV27 and TRBJ2-3; 7 nucleotides match TRBD1. This CDR3 is built from 15 residues. Losses at the gene ends were 3 bases for V and 3 bases for J; bases not matched to a gene: 6. Per germline, CDR1 MNHEY and CDR2 SMNVEV (reference sequence). CDR3 protein: CASSFLRDRTDTQYF. The CDR3 nucleotides read TGTGCCAGCAGTTTTCTCCGGGACAGAACAGATACGCAGTATTTT.

V is TRBV5-6 and J is TRBJ2-3, with TRBD2 matching over 9 bases. The CDR3 is 14 residues long. Germline V gene lookup returns CDR1 SGHDT and CDR2 YYEEEE. Trimming at V came to 0 bases and at J to 5 bases, leaving 1 base not matched to a gene. CDR3 region: CASSLEREVDTQYF. The CDR3, as DNA: TGTGCCAGCAGCTTGGAGCGGGAGGTAGATACGCAGTATTTT.

With regard to this clone: Other DNA sequences of this sample code for an identical CDR3. The chain employs TRBV6-1 and TRBJ1-1; no definite D call. V was cut by 1 base and J by 3 bases, with 6 bases left in between. Germline lookup yields CDR1 MNHNS and CDR2 SASEGT. This CDR3 is built from 13 residues. The CDR3 DNA follows: TGTGCCAGCAGTGAAGGACAAGACACTGAAGCTTTCTTT. Its protein product is CASSEGQDTEAFF.

J is TRBJ2-1 and V is TRBV3-1 (or the pseudogene TRBV3-2), with D perhaps matching TRBD1 (5 bases). The CDR3 covers 13 residues. Germline CDR1 and CDR2: LGHDT and YNNKEL (reference sequence). V lost 6 bases, J lost 3 bases, and 9 bases lay in between. The CDR3 spells CASSQGFYNEQFF. The CDR3 DNA follows: TGTGCCAGCAGTCAGGGTTTCTACAATGAGCAGTTCTTC.

The chain employs TRBV3-1 (or the pseudogene TRBV3-2) and TRBJ1-5; D is uncertain. Germline V lookup: CDR1 LGHDT, CDR2 YNNKEL (reference sequence). The V gene lost 1 base and the J gene lost 5 bases, with 15 bases spanning the gap. The length of the CDR3 is 16 residues. As DNA, the CDR3 is TGTGCCAGCAGCCAAGGTCAATTCGGGGAAGATCAGCCCCAGCATTTT. Protein product: CASSQGQFGEDQPQHF.

The CDR3: CASTPLAGGLNEQFF. As DNA, the CDR3 is TGTGCCAGCACCCCACTAGCGGGAGGGCTTAATGAGCAGTTCTTC. The chain uses TRBV2 and TRBJ2-1; 13 positions agree with TRBD2. CDR1 SNHLY and CDR2 FYNNEI come from the germline V gene. The CDR3 totals 15 residues. J was trimmed by 7 bases and V by 7 bases; bases with no gene match: 7.

The chain carries TRBV7-9 and TRBJ2-1; 11 bases are shared with TRBD2. This CDR3 has 16 residues. The V segment lost 5 bases and the J segment 8 bases; nucleotides outside the gene matches: 11. CDR1 and CDR2 from the germline V gene are SEHNR and FQNEAQ (reference sequence). CDR3 bases: TGTGCCAGCAGCCCCCCGACTAGCGGGGCTTTGCATGAGCAGTTCTTC. Its protein is CASSPPTSGALHEQFF.

The V call is TRBV5-1, the J call TRBJ2-2; D unresolved. CDR1 and CDR2 from the germline V gene are SGHRS and YFSETQ. The CDR3 spans 16 residues. V shed 0 bases and J shed 3 bases, with 12 bases lying between them. CDR3 loop: CASSLGRVVYTGELFF. CDR3 nucleotide sequence: TGCGCCAGCAGCTTGGGCCGGGTAGTGTACACCGGGGAGCTGTTTTTT.

This chain links TRBV5-1 with TRBJ2-5; the D gene is possibly TRBD2 (6 bases). V lost 5 bases and J lost 4, with 18 bases in between. This CDR3 is built from 15 residues. The V gene's germline CDR1 is SGHRS and CDR2 YFSETQ. The CDR3 sequence: CASSPITSTVETQYF. The CDR3 nucleotides are TGCGCCAGCAGTCCAATAACTAGCACTGTAGAGACCCAGTACTTC.

The chain has TRBV5-1 and TRBJ2-2; no definite D call. V was cut by 0 bases and J by 5 bases, with 5 bases left in between. The germline gives CDR1 SGHRS, CDR2 YFSETQ. This CDR3 contains 13 residues. The CDR3 loop is CASSLERTGELFF. CDR3 sequence (DNA): TGCGCCAGCAGCTTGGAACGGACCGGGGAGCTGTTTTTT. The full variable domain, completed using reference TRBV5-1 and TRBJ2-2, is KAGVTQTPRYLIKTRGQQVTLSCSPISGHRSVSWYQQTPGQGLQFLFEYFSETQRNKGNFPGRFSGRQFSNSRSEMNVSTLELGDSALYLCASSLERTGELFFGEGSRLTVL.

V and J are TRBV19 and TRBJ2-7; 8 bases agree with TRBD1. CDR1 and CDR2 from the germline V gene are LNHDA and SQIVND (reference sequence). The ends lost 9 bases at V and 2 bases at J; junction bases unmatched: 15. This CDR3 has 16 residues. The CDR3 is CASADGTGFVPYEQYF. For the CDR3, the DNA is TGTGCCAGCGCAGACGGGACAGGTTTCGTCCCCTACGAGCAGTACTTC.

The rearrangement links TRBV6-6 to TRBJ1-3, with 7 bases aligning to TRBD1. J was trimmed by 7 bases and V by 6 bases; bases with no gene match: 9. CDR3 size: 14 residues. In germline, CDR1 is MNHNY, CDR2 SVGAGI (reference sequence). The CDR3 loop is CASRLQGPRNTIYF. The DNA of the CDR3 is TGTGCCAGCAGGCTACAGGGGCCCAGGAACACCATATATTTT.

The chain employs TRBV19 and TRBJ2-1; D remains unclear. The germline gives CDR1 LNHDA, CDR2 SQIVND (reference sequence). The CDR3 is made up of 15 amino acids. Between the trimmed V and J ends, which lost 1 base and 7 bases, there was a span of 14 bases. The CDR3: CASSIAGPAGNEQFF. The CDR3 DNA sequence: TGTGCCAGTAGTATAGCAGGTCCCGCCGGAAATGAGCAGTTCTTC.

The chain has TRBV4-2 and TRBJ2-5; 9 nucleotides align to TRBD2. Germline V lookup: CDR1 LGHNA, CDR2 YNFKEQ. CDR3 length equals 17 residues. The ends lost 4 bases at V and 4 bases at J; junction bases unmatched: 13. CDR3 nucleotide sequence: TGTGCCAGCAGCCCTACAGGGGAAGCGGGGGGCGGAGAGACCCAGTACTTC. This codes for CASSPTGEAGGGETQYF.

The V call is TRBV24-1, the J call TRBJ1-1; 7 bases map to TRBD1. The J segment lost 1 base and the V segment lost 5 bases, leaving 6 bases of the junction unmatched. Germline-derived CDR1 and CDR2 are KGHDR and SFDVKD. There are 15 residues in the CDR3. The CDR3 reads CATSATGAGNTEAFF. The DNA for the CDR3 is TGTGCCACCAGTGCAACAGGGGCGGGGAACACTGAAGCTTTCTTT.

This chain links TRBV6-5 with TRBJ1-4, with D possibly being TRBD1 (5 bases). The CDR3 is made up of 16 amino acids. The V gene lost 2 bases and the J gene lost 5 bases, with 15 bases spanning the gap. Looked up from germline, CDR1 is MNHEY and CDR2 is SVGAGI. The CDR3 nucleotides read TGTGCCAGCAGTTACCGTTTTGCAGGGCTAAATGAAAAACTGTTTTTT. It yields the protein CASSYRFAGLNEKLFF.

This clone was detected only a few times. The gene calls are TRBV4-3 and TRBJ1-6; D is possibly TRBD1 (5 bases). The CDR3 sequence is 16 residues long. In germline, CDR1 is LGHNA, CDR2 YSLEER. The V and J ends lost 6 bases and 13 bases respectively, with 25 bases between them. In nucleotides, the CDR3 is TGCGCCAGCAGAAAAGCAACAGGTCAGGCCTCTCGGCCCCTCCACTTT. Its translation: CASRKATGQASRPLHF.

A single count supports this clone. The chain links TRBV18 to TRBJ2-2; 9 bases fit TRBD1. CDR3 length: 15 residues. The V gene's germline CDR1 is KGHSH and CDR2 LQKENI. Trimming took 4 bases from V and 5 from J; bases not matched to a gene: 5. The CDR3: CASSQGQGRTGELFF. CDR3 DNA: TGTGCCAGCTCACAGGGACAGGGTCGGACCGGGGAGCTGTTTTTT.